There are many counts of the clone carrying this T cell receptor (beta chain). The sample is drawn from a study of spatial heterogeneity in lung cancer. The overall study: Unique TCR and UMI combinations averaged more than ten appearances each in raw reads.

The germline V gene has CDR1 SNHLY and CDR2 FYNNEI. The V and J ends lost 5 bases and 0 bases, in that order; junction bases with no gene match: 7. CDR3 size: 16 residues. Every cDNA TCR molecule received its own unique molecular identifier. TCRdb re-derived calls from the 5' RACE reads in MiXCR, one entry per CDR3 protein. The table has roughly 48,000 distinct CDR3 sequences, about 5.8% seen once; the top ten hold approximately 12%. Documented time point: sample taken at primary tumor resection. Patients with untreated early-stage non-small cell lung cancer, numbering approximately 79, were the donors. Unsorted whole RNA from tumor, nontumor lung or frozen PBMC underwent sequencing.

The sequencing used PBMCs, collected at surgery. The receptor was derived from a male donor with early-stage non-small cell lung cancer. The chain employs TRBV2 and TRBJ1-3, with 7 bases aligning to TRBD1. The CDR3 nucleotides read TGTGCCAGCAGTTCCCGGGACAGTTACTCTGGAAACACCATATATTTT. This gives the protein CASSSRDSYSGNTIYF. Looking up the rest from reference TRBV2 and TRBJ1-3 gives the full variable domain: EPEVTQTPSHQVTQMGQEVILRCVPISNHLYFYWYRQILGQKVEFLVSFYNNEISEKSEIFDDQFSVERPDGSNFTLKIRSTKLEDSAMYFCASSSRDSYSGNTIYFGEGSWLTVV.